This T cell receptor (beta chain) was obtained from a study of control samples from healthy donors and cancer patients. Clones were read by immunoSEQ multiplex PCR, and TCRdb kept only the in-frame ones, dropping some. The table lists 70,000 to 95,000 clones, roughly 93% of them singletons. The TCR was taken from a woman in her forties with lung cancer. The sample taken for sequencing was PBMCs.

CDR3 protein: CASSLGGDQRDGYTF. DNA of the CDR3: TGTGCCAGCAGCTTGGGGGGGGACCAAAGGGATGGCTACACCTTC. The chain joins TRBV5-4 to TRBJ1-2, with D possibly being TRBD1 (5 bases). V lost 0 bases, J lost 6 bases, and 15 bases lay in between. This CDR3 comprises 15 residues. Germline loops: CDR1 SGHNT, CDR2 YYREEE (reference sequence).